This paragraph reports one TCR beta chain. The data are from a study of blood T cell repertoires in COVID-19. The repertoire was sequenced with immunoSEQ multiplex PCR; TCRdb's copy has only in-frame clones and lacks some. The sample carries roughly 200,000 clones, 70% to 90% recorded once. The junction had 11 bases not matched to a gene; V was cut back by 0 bases and J by 5 bases. The CDR3 extends over 17 amino acids. The germline CDR1 and CDR2 sequences are LGHNT and FRNRAP. This sequence was found in a man aged 55-75 years with acute or convalescent COVID-19. Sequencing used peripheral blood. The gene calls are TRBV12-5 and TRBJ2-3; 7 bases are a match to TRBD2. DNA of the CDR3: TGTGCTAGTGGTTTGGTACTCGGGGGAGGGCCCCTAGATACGCAGTATTTT. It codes for CASGLVLGGGPLDTQYF. The variable domain in full, with the rest retrieved from reference TRBV12-5 and TRBJ2-3, is DARVTQTPRHKVTEMGQEVTMRCQPILGHNTVFWYRQTMMQGLELLAYFRNRAPLDDSGMPKDRFSAEMPDATLATLKIQPSEPRDSAVYFCASGLVLGGGPLDTQYFGPGTRLTVL.